These 25 T cell receptor beta chains were all obtained from the same sample, sequenced in a study of cytotoxic CD8 clonotypes in ibrutinib-treated CLL. The data were produced by immunoSEQ multiplex PCR, yet TCRdb's version contains in-frame clones alone and is incomplete. The sample yields roughly 200,000 clones, about 72% seen once. This sample comprised PBMCs, obtained after 24 months of ibrutinib treatment. The source of these receptors is a human donor with chronic lymphocytic leukemia.

The count of this clone is one. The rearrangement links TRBV5-1 to TRBJ1-1; 7 positions match TRBD1. Germline V gene sequence: CDR1 SGHRS, CDR2 YFSETQ. With 3 bases clipped from V and 0 bases from J, the junction kept 2 bases outside the gene matches. The CDR3 covers 14 residues. The CDR3 DNA sequence: TGCGCCAGCAGCTCTCAGGGGGTGAACACTGAAGCTTTCTTT. Its protein is CASSSQGVNTEAFF.

The chain has TRBV25-1 and TRBJ1-5, with unresolved D. The germline CDR1 and CDR2 sequences are MGHDK and SYGVNS. This CDR3 is built from 12 residues. V lost 3 bases to trimming and J lost 0 bases, with 0 bases between them. In DNA form, the CDR3 reads TGTGCCAGCAGTGATAGCAATCAGCCCCAGCATTTT. As protein: CASSDSNQPQHF.

This rearrangement joins TRBV4-2 to TRBJ2-1; 13 positions match TRBD2. Germline V CDR1 and CDR2: LGHNA, YNFKEQ. J lost 4 bases, V lost 4 bases, and 4 bases had no gene match. The CDR3 length is 16 residues. CDR3 sequence: CASSPGLAGYYNEQFF. In DNA form, the CDR3 reads TGTGCCAGCAGCCCGGGACTAGCGGGATATTACAATGAGCAGTTCTTC.

This sequence joins TRBV10-3 and TRBJ1-2, with no clear D. Germline assignment: CDR1 ENHRY and CDR2 SYGVKD. V lost 8 bases and J 4 bases, leaving 17 bases between the germline ends. This CDR3 has 14 residues. This CDR3 reads CAISFGDGIYGYTF. The CDR3 DNA is TGTGCCATCTCATTCGGTGACGGAATCTATGGCTACACCTTC.

This clone was detected only once. The chain joins TRBV7-2 to TRBJ1-5; D remains unclear. CDR1 is SGHTA, CDR2 FQGNSA, per germline. The V end lost 1 base, the J end lost 3 bases, and 10 bases lay between the germline ends. The CDR3 is made up of 15 amino acids. The CDR3 protein is CASSLDLSNNQPQHF. The DNA of the CDR3 is TGTGCCAGCAGCTTAGATTTGTCGAACAATCAGCCCCAGCATTTT.

The chain recombines TRBV6-1 with TRBJ1-2; D unresolved. Germline V lookup: CDR1 MNHNS, CDR2 SASEGT. V was clipped by 0 bases and J by 5 bases, with 16 bases between them. This CDR3 is built from 16 residues. CDR3 region: CASSEAIAAGGYGYTF. The CDR3 region has the DNA TGTGCCAGCAGTGAAGCTATTGCGGCCGGTGGTTATGGCTACACCTTC.

This sequence joins TRBV9 and TRBJ2-3; 10 bases are a match to TRBD1. CDR3 length equals 15 residues. V trimming: 1 base; J trimming: 7 bases; junction bases outside the gene matches: 6. Germline-derived CDR1 and CDR2 are SGDLS and YYNGEE. As DNA, the CDR3 is TGTGCCAGCAGCGTATCGGGACAGGGGAAAAATACGCAGTATTTT. Residues: CASSVSGQGKNTQYF.

In its sample, this clone was seen a few times. The chain links TRBV6-6 to TRBJ1-2; a weak D match, TRBD1 (6 bases). This CDR3 region has 14 residues. Germline V lookup: CDR1 MNHNY, CDR2 SVGAGI (reference sequence). Trimming removed 1 base from V and 12 bases from J, with 18 bases in between. The CDR3, as DNA: TGTGCCAGCAGTTACTACGGGACACCTTCTGGAAACACCTTC. It encodes CASSYYGTPSGNTF.

V and J are TRBV7-2 and TRBJ2-7; 9 bases line up with TRBD2. The V gene's germline CDR1 is SGHTA and CDR2 FQGNSA. CDR3 length equals 15 residues. V lost 3 bases, J lost 2 bases, and 5 bases stayed unmatched. CDR3 bases: TGTGCCAGCAGCTTTAGTAGCGGGAGCGCCTACGAGCAGTACTTC. Amino acids: CASSFSSGSAYEQYF.

This clone occurred a few times. This chain connects TRBV27 to TRBJ2-1; D assignment may be TRBD1 or TRBD2 (6 bases each). Trimming shortened V by 8 bases and J by 0 bases, and 17 bases separated the two germline ends. The CDR3 has 16 amino acids. CDR1 and CDR2 from the germline V gene are MNHEY and SMNVEV (reference sequence). This CDR3 is CASSSGGSSSYNEQFF. CDR3 coding DNA: TGTGCCAGCTCCTCCGGGGGCAGCAGCTCCTACAATGAGCAGTTCTTC.

This chain uses TRBV29-1 with TRBJ1-5; perhaps TRBD1 as D (6 bases). Trimming took 4 bases from V and 2 from J, leaving 6 bases between them. The CDR3 length is 12 residues. Germline CDR1 SQVTM, CDR2 ANQGSEA. The DNA for the CDR3 is TGCAGCGTTGGACAGGGCAATCAGCCCCAGCATTTT. As protein: CSVGQGNQPQHF.

The V gene is TRBV5-4, the J gene TRBJ2-1, with no clear D. Germline V gene lookup returns CDR1 SGHNT and CDR2 YYREEE (reference sequence). The CDR3 is 15 residues long. V gave up 2 bases and J gave up 1 base, with 10 bases separating them. This chain's CDR3 is CASSFLVGSYNEQFF. CDR3 bases: TGTGCCAGCAGCTTTCTGGTAGGGTCCTACAATGAGCAGTTCTTC.

This chain connects TRBV11-2 to TRBJ2-3; 9 positions agree with TRBD2. V shed 4 bases, J shed 2 bases, and the junction held 7 bases outside the gene matches. The germline V gene has CDR1 SGHAT and CDR2 FQNNGV. The CDR3 runs to 16 residues. The chain's CDR3 is CASSSLAGSVTDTQYF. CDR3 DNA: TGTGCCAGCAGCTCTCTAGCGGGAAGCGTCACAGATACGCAGTATTTT.

Here the CDR3 reads CASSSYRGLYEQYF. CDR3 sequence (DNA): TGTGCCAGCAGTTCTTACAGGGGGCTCTACGAGCAGTACTTC. The chain is built from TRBV28 and TRBJ2-7, with 9 bases that match TRBD1. V was clipped by 4 bases and J by 3 bases; unmatched bases: 4. Germline V gives CDR1 MDHEN, CDR2 SYDVKM. The length of the CDR3 is 14 residues.

This chain uses TRBV7-8 with TRBJ2-7; D remains ambiguous. CDR3 length equals 14 residues. Trimming shortened V by 3 bases and J by 6 bases, and 15 bases separated the two germline ends. The germline CDR1 and CDR2 sequences are SGHVS and FQNEAQ. The CDR3, as DNA: TGTGCCAGCAGCTTGAAGTTCGCTGAAGGCGAGCAGTACTTC. Its translation is CASSLKFAEGEQYF.

The V and J genes are TRBV2 and TRBJ2-7; 7 bases are a match to TRBD1. The CDR3 covers 13 residues. Germline CDR1 is SNHLY and CDR2 is FYNNEI. Trimming removed 11 bases from V and 0 bases from J; junction bases left unmatched: 7. The CDR3: CARKGAASYEQYF. Here the CDR3 DNA reads TGTGCCCGAAAGGGGGCGGCCTCCTACGAGCAGTACTTC. Complete variable domain (other parts from reference TRBV2 and TRBJ2-7): EPEVTQTPSHQVTQMGQEVILRCVPISNHLYFYWYRQILGQKVEFLVSFYNNEISEKSEIFDDQFSVERPDGSNFTLKIRSTKLEDSAMYFCARKGAASYEQYFGPGTRLTVT.

A note on this clone: An end of the junction differs from the germline gene, which may be a read error. V is TRBV7-7 and J is TRBJ2-1; TRBD2 matches 7 bases. This CDR3 contains 17 residues. Germline values: CDR1 SSHAT, CDR2 FNYEAQ (reference sequence). The CDR3 region is CASSRNPLGVSGNEQFF. The CDR3 DNA reads as TGTGCTAGCAGCCGTAACCCCCTGGGAGTTAGCGGGAATGAGCAGTTCTTC. The full variable domain, with the rest looked up from reference TRBV7-7 and TRBJ2-1, is GAGVSQSPRYKVTKRGQDVTLRCDPISSHATLYWYQQALGQGPEFLTYFNYEAQPDKSGLPSDRFSAERPEGSISTLTIQRTEQRDSAMYRCASSRNPLGVSGNEQFFGPGTRLTVL.

The J gene is TRBJ2-1, the V gene TRBV19, with 7 bases that match TRBD1. Germline V gives CDR1 LNHDA, CDR2 SQIVND (reference sequence). The CDR3 contains 16 residues. V lost 3 bases and J lost 0; bases outside the gene matches: 5. CDR3 DNA sequence: TGTGCCAGTAGTATCAGGGGGTACAGCTCCTACAATGAGCAGTTCTTC. It encodes CASSIRGYSSYNEQFF. The complete variable domain, with remaining parts taken from reference TRBV19 and TRBJ2-1, reads DGGITQSPKYLFRKEGQNVTLSCEQNLNHDAMYWYRQDPGQGLRLIYYSQIVNDFQKGDIAEGYSVSREKKESFPLTVTSAQKNPTAFYLCASSIRGYSSYNEQFFGPGTRLTVL.

The rearrangement links TRBV15 to TRBJ1-4; tentative D call: TRBD1 (6 bases). The CDR3 runs to 15 residues. Germline CDR1 LNHNV, CDR2 YYDKDF (reference sequence). V dropped 4 bases and J dropped 8 bases, with 17 bases sitting between them. The CDR3 DNA is TGTGCCACCAGCAAATCGGGACATCCATTCGAAAAACTGTTTTTT. Protein: CATSKSGHPFEKLFF. Variable domain in full (rest from reference TRBV15 and TRBJ1-4): DAMVIQNPRYQVTQFGKPVTLSCSQTLNHNVMYWYQQKSSQAPKLLFHYYDKDFNNEADTPDNFQSRRPNTSFCFLDIRSPGLGDTAMYLCATSKSGHPFEKLFFGSGTQLSVL.

The CDR3 protein is CASSPRLAGETQYF. CDR3 nucleotide sequence: TGTGCCAGCAGCCCCCGCTTAGCGGGAGAGACCCAGTACTTC. This chain connects TRBV9 to TRBJ2-5, with 7 bases matching TRBD2. CDR1 and CDR2 (germline): SGDLS, YYNGEE. This CDR3 spans 14 amino acids. The junction had 7 bases not matched to a gene; V was cut back by 4 bases and J by 4 bases. Full variable domain (missing parts from reference TRBV9 and TRBJ2-5): DSGVTQTPKHLITATGQRVTLRCSPRSGDLSVYWYQQSLDQGLQFLIQYYNGEERAKGNILERFSAQQFPDLHSELNLSSLELGDSALYFCASSPRLAGETQYFGPGTRLLVL.

V is TRBV6-5 and J is TRBJ1-2; the D gene is possibly TRBD1 (5 bases). Deletions cut 6 bases from V and 8 bases from J, with 22 bases between. The germline CDR1 and CDR2 sequences are MNHEY and SVGAGI. The CDR3 consists of 15 residues. Here the CDR3 DNA reads TGTGCCAGCAGCCGGACACTTTATCAGGCGGGGGGCTACACCTTC. As protein: CASSRTLYQAGGYTF.

The sample holds a few counts of this clone. This chain joins TRBV27 and TRBJ2-7, with 7 bases matching TRBD1. Germline CDR1 reads MNHEY; CDR2 reads SMNVEV (reference sequence). The CDR3 extends over 13 amino acids. Unmatched junction bases numbered 1, after V lost 0 bases and J lost 5 bases. Here the CDR3 DNA reads TGTGCCAGCAGTTTATCGACAGGGAACGAGCAGTACTTC. Its protein is CASSLSTGNEQYF.

This clone occurred a few times. The genes are TRBV5-1 and TRBJ2-1, with a weak D call TRBD2 (5 bases). V lost 2 bases and J lost 2, with 11 bases in between. The CDR3 runs 15 residues. CDR1 and CDR2 from the germline V gene are SGHRS and YFSETQ. The DNA for the CDR3 is TGCGCCAGCAGCTTCGGACTGGCTGCCTACAATGAGCAGTTCTTC. Translating it yields CASSFGLAAYNEQFF.

This clone came up a few times. This sequence joins TRBV5-6 and TRBJ2-5, with TRBD1 as a possible D gene (6 bases). Germline V gives CDR1 SGHDT, CDR2 YYEEEE. V was clipped by 6 bases and J by 4 bases, with 16 bases between them. This CDR3 is built from 14 residues. The CDR3 loop reads CASNLQGIVETQYF. CDR3 DNA sequence: TGTGCCAGCAACCTCCAGGGGATTGTAGAGACCCAGTACTTC. Together with reference TRBV5-6 and TRBJ2-5, the CDR3 gives the full variable domain: DAGVTQSPTHLIKTRGQQVTLRCSPKSGHDTVSWYQQALGQGPQFIFQYYEEEERQRGNFPDRFSGHQFPNYSSELNVNALLLGDSALYLCASNLQGIVETQYFGPGTRLLVL.

V is TRBV6-5 and J is TRBJ1-2; 8 nucleotides align to TRBD1. Germline V lookup: CDR1 MNHEY, CDR2 SVGAGI. V was pared by 2 bases and J by 8 bases, with 7 bases of the junction left unmatched. The CDR3 is made up of 14 amino acids. The CDR3 protein is CASSYAGQAGGYTF. The DNA of the CDR3 is TGTGCCAGCAGTTACGCGGGACAGGCGGGCGGCTACACCTTC.